A single T cell receptor (beta chain) is shown here with its context. Its binding antigen is unknown. No base-level quality is on record; no much larger clone is a single base apart. This sample was included in a study of control samples from healthy donors and cancer patients (dated by TCRdb to about 2020). The receptor library was made with the immunoSEQ multiplex PCR assay. TCRdb took this table from immuneACCESS and kept in-frame rearrangements with V and J called. Such tables lack part of the clones; where checked against another copy, unresolved V genes explain under half of the gap, and the rest is unexplained. The sample records under 65,000 clones, less than 95% of which are singletons. The ten largest clones add up to about 0.91% of the sample. Including cysteine and phenylalanine, the CDR3 has 13 amino acids. The DNA shown is the 39-base CDR3, in frame from base 1. Between the V and J ends, shortened by 6 bases and 4 bases respectively, the junction contains 12 bases. For CDR1 and CDR2, the germline V gene lists MNHEY and SVGAGI.

The chain is assembled from TRBV6-5 and TRBJ1-2; TRBD1 is possibly the D segment (5 matching bases). The material sequenced was PBMCs. This receptor was taken from a man aged 30 to 45 with colorectal cancer. The CDR3: CASSSQGSYGYTF. Here is the DNA: TGTGCCAGCAGCTCGCAGGGATCCTATGGCTACACCTTC.